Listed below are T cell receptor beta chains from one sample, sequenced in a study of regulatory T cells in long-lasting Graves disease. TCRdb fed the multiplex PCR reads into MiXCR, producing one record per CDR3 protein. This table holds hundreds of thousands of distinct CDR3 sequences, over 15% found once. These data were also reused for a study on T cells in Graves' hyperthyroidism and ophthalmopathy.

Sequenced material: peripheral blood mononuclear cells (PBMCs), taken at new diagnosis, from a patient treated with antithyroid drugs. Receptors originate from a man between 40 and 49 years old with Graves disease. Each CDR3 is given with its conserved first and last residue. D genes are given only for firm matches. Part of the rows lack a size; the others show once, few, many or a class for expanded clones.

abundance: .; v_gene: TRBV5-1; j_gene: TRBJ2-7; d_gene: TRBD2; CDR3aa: CASSLDGGASYEQYF; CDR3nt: TGCGCCAGCAGCTTGGACGGGGGGGCCTCCTACGAGCAGTACTTC
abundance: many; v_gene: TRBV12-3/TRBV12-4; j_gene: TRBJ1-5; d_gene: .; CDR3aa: CASSLGGGGWQPQHF; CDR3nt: TGTGCCAGCAGTTTAGGGGGGGGCGGCTGGCAGCCCCAGCATTTT
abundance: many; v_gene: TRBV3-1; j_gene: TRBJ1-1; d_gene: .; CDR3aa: CASRHSGPMNTEAFF; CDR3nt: TGTGCCAGCAGGCATTCGGGGCCAATGAACACTGAAGCTTTCTTT
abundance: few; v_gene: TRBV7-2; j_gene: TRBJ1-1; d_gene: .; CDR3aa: CASSLASGGAAFF; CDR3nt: TGTGCCAGCAGCTTAGCCTCCGGGGGCGCAGCTTTCTTT
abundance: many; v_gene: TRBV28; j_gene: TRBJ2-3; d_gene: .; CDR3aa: CASSLYVQTQYF; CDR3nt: TGTGCCAGCAGTTTATACGTTCAAACGCAGTATTTT
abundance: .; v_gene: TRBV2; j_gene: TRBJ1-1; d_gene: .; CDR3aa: CASSEARGHTEAFF; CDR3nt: TGTGCCAGCAGTGAAGCGCGGGGGCACACTGAAGCTTTCTTT
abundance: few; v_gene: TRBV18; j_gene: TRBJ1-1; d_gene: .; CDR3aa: CANSRRTGGGTEAFF; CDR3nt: TGTGCCAACTCCCGCCGGACGGGGGGTGGCACTGAAGCTTTCTTT
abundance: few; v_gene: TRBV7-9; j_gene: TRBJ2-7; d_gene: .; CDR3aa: CASSLKPASSYEQYF; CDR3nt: TGTGCCAGCAGCTTAAAGCCAGCGAGCTCCTACGAGCAGTACTTC
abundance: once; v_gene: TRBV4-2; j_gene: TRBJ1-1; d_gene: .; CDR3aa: CASSQGADVGNTEAFF; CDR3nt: TGTGCCAGCAGCCAAGGGGCAGACGTCGGGAACACTGAAGCTTTCTTT
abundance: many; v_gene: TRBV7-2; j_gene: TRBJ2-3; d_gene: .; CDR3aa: CASSWTSTDTQYF; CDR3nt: TGTGCCAGCAGCTGGACTAGCACAGATACGCAGTATTTT